This record concerns one T cell receptor (beta chain) sequence. This sample was included in a study of blood T cell repertoires in COVID-19. The overall study: From the United States, Italy and Spain came samples of acute and convalescent COVID-19.

TCRdb's table, derived via immunoSEQ multiplex PCR, lists solely in-frame clones and lacks some. This table holds about 140,000 clones, 60% to 80% found once. The V gene's germline CDR1 is LNHDA and CDR2 SQIVND (reference sequence). This CDR3 has 13 residues. With V trimmed by 10 bases and J by 3 bases, 6 bases remained unmatched. Sequenced input: peripheral blood. The TCR sequence derives from a woman aged 50 to 60 with active or convalescent COVID-19. The chain carries TRBV19 and TRBJ2-7, with 10 bases matching TRBD2. CDR3 loop: CATTSGALYEQYF. CDR3 DNA: TGTGCCACCACTAGCGGGGCCCTCTACGAGCAGTACTTC.